The 2 T cell receptor beta chains below come from one sample, sequenced in a study of identical twins. TCRdb reprocessed the 5' RACE reads via MiXCR and lists one record per CDR3 protein. The table lists about 570,000 distinct CDR3 sequences, 9.6% of them singletons, with more than 2.5% in the top ten. In addition, the sample was reused for a study of yellow fever vaccine responses in identical twins.

What was sequenced was PBMCs. All receptors come from a woman aged 18-29 years in good health.

This clonotype occurred a few times. The chain combines TRBV20-1 with TRBJ2-1; D unresolved. The V end was cut by 6 bases, the J end by 4 bases, with 10 bases between. The CDR3 covers 12 residues. CDR1 is DFQATT and CDR2 is SNEGSKA in the germline V gene (reference sequence). The CDR3 spells CSADTKYNEQFF. The CDR3 coding sequence is TGCAGTGCCGACACGAAATACAATGAGCAGTTCTTC.

The chain combines TRBV7-3 with TRBJ2-3; D possibly corresponds to TRBD2 (7 bases). This CDR3 contains 17 residues. Germline V CDR1 and CDR2: SGHTA, FQGTGA. V lost 4 bases and J 3 bases, leaving 20 bases between the germline ends. In DNA form, the CDR3 reads TGTGCCAGCAGCTCCCGGGGGGCCGATTTCAGGACAGATACGCAGTATTTT. It yields the protein CASSSRGADFRTDTQYF.